These T cell receptor beta chains were read from a single sample in a study of cytomegalovirus exposure and HLA in healthy donors. Clones were sequenced by immunoSEQ multiplex PCR, and TCRdb holds only the in-frame ones, with some missing. Among about 100,000 clones listed, under 97% were seen once. The material sequenced was PBMCs. These receptors all come from a woman aged 18-29 years in good health and CMV-seronegative. Each CDR3 is given with its conserved first and last residue. The D gene is left open where the match is weak. Expanded clones are given a class, and other clones once, few, many or no size at all.

V gene,clone size,D gene,J gene,CDR3 protein,CDR3 DNA
TRBV7-9,-,-,TRBJ1-5,CASSLGEGISQPQHF,TGTGCCAGCAGCTTAGGTGAGGGTATTAGTCAGCCCCAGCATTTT
TRBV28,-,-,TRBJ2-3,CASTPQGRPTDTQYF,TGTGCCTCTACACCACAGGGCAGACCCACAGATACGCAGTATTTT
TRBV6-6,-,-,TRBJ1-1,CASSYTARGGTEAFF,TGTGCCAGCAGTTACACCGCACGGGGGGGCACTGAAGCTTTCTTT
TRBV27,-,TRBD1,TRBJ2-5,CASSQQGNGFETQYF,TGTGCCAGCAGTCAACAGGGGAACGGTTTTGAGACCCAGTACTTC
TRBV7-9,-,-,TRBJ2-7,CASSKTPQGSHEQYF,TGTGCCAGCAGCAAAACCCCCCAGGGATCCCACGAGCAGTACTTC
TRBV15,-,-,TRBJ2-7,CATSRDVEYEQYF,TGTGCCACCAGCAGAGATGTGGAGTACGAGCAGTACTTC
TRBV9,-,TRBD2,TRBJ2-2,CASSAYASGGGELFF,TGTGCCAGCAGCGCCTACGCTAGCGGGGGCGGGGAGCTGTTTTTT
TRBV6-5,-,-,TRBJ1-6,CASSYTGDNSPLHF,TGTGCCAGCAGTTACACAGGAGATAATTCACCCCTCCACTTT
TRBV14,once,TRBD1,TRBJ2-3,CASSPSDRSTDTQYF,TGTGCCAGCAGCCCTTCGGACAGGAGCACAGATACGCAGTATTTT
TRBV7-2,-,-,TRBJ1-2,CASSLASERIYGYTF,TGTGCCAGCAGCTTAGCGTCGGAGAGGATCTATGGCTACACCTTC
TRBV6-5,-,-,TRBJ2-7,CASSYMPLMEQYF,TGTGCCAGCAGTTACATGCCACTAATGGAGCAGTACTTC
TRBV28,-,-,TRBJ2-2,CASSFYDWTNTGELFF,TGTGCCAGCAGTTTTTATGACTGGACGAACACCGGGGAGCTGTTTTTT
TRBV7-9,-,-,TRBJ2-7,CASSLEDSYEQYF,TGTGCCAGCAGCTTAGAAGACAGCTACGAGCAGTACTTC
TRBV28,-,-,TRBJ1-2,CASTTGPQGYTF,TGTGCCAGCACGACAGGCCCCCAAGGCTACACCTTC
TRBV6-6,-,-,TRBJ2-2,CASSPARTGELFF,TGTGCCAGCAGCCCCGCGCGGACCGGGGAGCTGTTTTTT
TRBV2,-,TRBD1,TRBJ2-7,CASSEATGIEQYF,TGTGCCAGCAGTGAAGCGACAGGGATCGAGCAGTACTTC
TRBV2,-,-,TRBJ2-1,CASSGEQGQYNEQFF,TGTGCCAGCAGTGGGGAACAGGGCCAGTACAATGAGCAGTTCTTC
TRBV7-4,few,TRBD1,TRBJ1-2,CASSARDRSSDRVRGYTF,TGTGCCAGCAGCGCCAGGGACAGGAGCAGTGATCGGGTTCGTGGCTACACCTTC
TRBV7-9,-,-,TRBJ1-6,CASMRGLNSPLHF,TGTGCCAGCATGCGGGGGTTGAATTCACCCCTCCACTTT
TRBV5-1,-,TRBD2,TRBJ2-1,CASSLDGGAYNEQFF,TGCGCCAGCAGCTTAGACGGGGGGGCCTACAATGAGCAGTTCTTC
TRBV25-1,-,TRBD1,TRBJ1-1,CASSEHRGGKMNTEAFF,TGTGCCAGCAGTGAACACAGGGGAGGAAAGATGAACACTGAAGCTTTCTTT
TRBV29-1,-,-,TRBJ1-2,CSAEGGNGYTF,TGCAGCGCCGAGGGTGGGAATGGCTACACCTTC
TRBV7-9,-,TRBD1,TRBJ1-1,CASSLNRGYTEAFF,TGTGCCAGCAGCTTAAACAGGGGCTATACTGAAGCTTTCTTT
TRBV2,once,TRBD1,TRBJ1-1,CASTEEGVGTGGPWAFF,TGTGCCAGCACCGAAGAGGGGGTCGGGACAGGGGGCCCGTGGGCTTTCTTT
TRBV30,once,-,TRBJ2-7,CAWSSAMGAYEQYF,TGTGCCTGGAGTTCCGCTATGGGAGCCTACGAGCAGTACTTC
TRBV4-3,-,-,TRBJ2-3,CASSQDVVLTDTQYF,TGCGCCAGCAGCCAAGACGTCGTGTTGACAGATACGCAGTATTTT
TRBV7-6,-,-,TRBJ2-3,CASSLRRTSTDTQYF,TGTGCCAGCAGCTTACGACGGACTAGCACAGATACGCAGTATTTT
TRBV5-8,-,TRBD1,TRBJ1-1,CASSLGMDRPTEAFF,TGTGCCAGCAGCTTGGGGATGGACAGGCCCACTGAAGCTTTCTTT
TRBV4-3,-,-,TRBJ2-2,CASSHGPGGPAGELFF,TGCGCCAGCAGCCACGGCCCCGGGGGGCCCGCCGGGGAGCTGTTTTTT
TRBV30,-,-,TRBJ2-7,CAWSAWSYEQYF,TGTGCCTGGAGCGCGTGGTCCTACGAGCAGTACTTC
TRBV14,-,-,TRBJ2-5,CASSPRVWGQETQYF,TGTGCCAGCAGCCCCAGGGTCTGGGGCCAAGAGACCCAGTACTTC
TRBV28,-,-,TRBJ2-1,CASSFRLVSYNEQFF,TGTGCCAGCAGTTTTCGACTAGTTTCCTACAATGAGCAGTTCTTC
TRBV4-3,-,TRBD2,TRBJ2-7,CASSQGTSGGLDVEQYF,TGCGCCAGCAGCCAAGGGACTAGCGGGGGGTTGGACGTCGAGCAGTACTTC
TRBV11-2,-,TRBD2,TRBJ2-7,CASSPLGGFLYEQYF,TGTGCCAGCAGCCCCCTGGGGGGGTTTCTCTACGAGCAGTACTTC
TRBV7-2,-,TRBD1,TRBJ2-5,CASSEQGVGETQYF,TGTGCCAGCAGCGAACAGGGGGTAGGGGAGACCCAGTACTTC
TRBV5-4,-,TRBD1,TRBJ1-5,CASSLRELSGTGVRYQPQHF,TGTGCCAGCAGCCTGAGGGAATTATCTGGGACAGGGGTGCGTTATCAGCCCCAGCATTTT
TRBV4-3,-,TRBD1,TRBJ2-1,CASSRDRTNYNEQFF,TGCGCCAGCAGCAGGGACAGAACAAATTACAATGAGCAGTTCTTC
TRBV7-9,-,-,TRBJ2-3,CASSSTQDNTDTQYF,TGTGCCAGCAGCTCAACCCAGGACAACACAGATACGCAGTATTTT
TRBV27,-,-,TRBJ2-7,CASSPQGLAYEQYF,TGTGCCAGCAGTCCACAGGGTCTAGCCTACGAGCAGTACTTC
TRBV11-2,-,-,TRBJ2-1,CASSFGGVTYNEQFF,TGTGCCAGCAGCTTCGGCGGGGTTACCTACAATGAGCAGTTCTTC
TRBV2,-,TRBD1,TRBJ1-1,CASSAGTGAFF,TGTGCCAGCAGCGCGGGGACAGGAGCTTTCTTT
TRBV19,-,TRBD1,TRBJ2-7,CASSIGTGTYEQYF,TGTGCCAGTAGTATAGGGACAGGAACCTACGAGCAGTACTTC
TRBV27,-,-,TRBJ1-1,CASSFGQMNTEAFF,TGTGCCAGCAGTTTCGGACAGATGAACACTGAAGCTTTCTTT
TRBV11-2,-,-,TRBJ2-2,CASSPTNRESTGELFF,TGTGCCAGCAGCCCCACCAACAGGGAAAGCACCGGGGAGCTGTTTTTT
TRBV7-2,-,TRBD1,TRBJ2-7,CASSRGQGYEQYF,TGTGCCAGCAGCCGAGGACAGGGCTACGAGCAGTACTTC
TRBV28,-,TRBD2,TRBJ2-5,CASSLGGGAAEETQYF,TGTGCCAGCAGTTTAGGCGGGGGGGCTGCTGAGGAGACCCAGTACTTC
TRBV7-3,-,TRBD1,TRBJ2-3,CASSSKGAGTDTQYF,TGTGCCAGCAGCTCCAAGGGGGCAGGCACAGATACGCAGTATTTT
TRBV18,-,-,TRBJ2-5,CASSPAGKETQYF,TGTGCCAGCTCACCCGCGGGGAAAGAGACCCAGTACTTC
TRBV7-2,-,-,TRBJ2-5,CASSLGTGRGETQYF,TGTGCCAGCAGCTTAGGGACAGGGAGGGGAGAGACCCAGTACTTC
TRBV4-1,-,-,TRBJ1-2,CASSPNVARAGDGYTF,TGCGCCAGCAGCCCAAACGTCGCTCGCGCGGGGGATGGCTACACCTTC
TRBV7-6,-,-,TRBJ1-6,CASSLGPEGLSSYNSPLHF,TGTGCCAGCAGCTTGGGCCCGGAGGGCCTGAGCTCCTATAATTCACCCCTCCACTTT
TRBV2,once,TRBD1,TRBJ2-7,CASSPGGLTYEQYF,TGTGCCAGCAGTCCAGGGGGCCTGACCTACGAGCAGTACTTC
TRBV7-2,-,-,TRBJ1-1,CASSLQGNTEAFF,TGTGCCAGCAGCTTACAGGGCAACACTGAAGCTTTCTTT
TRBV2,-,-,TRBJ1-1,CASSHTGGFEAFF,TGTGCCAGCAGTCATACTGGAGGATTTGAAGCTTTCTTT
TRBV6-4,few,TRBD2,TRBJ2-3,CASSESGGGTDTQYF,TGTGCCAGCAGTGAGTCGGGAGGGGGTACAGATACGCAGTATTTT
TRBV5-1,-,TRBD1,TRBJ2-3,CASSLLTGAPDTQYF,TGCGCCAGCAGCTTGCTGACAGGGGCACCAGATACGCAGTATTTT
TRBV28,-,TRBD1,TRBJ1-2,CASSLLVGQGLHTGYGYTF,TGTGCCAGCAGTTTATTAGTCGGACAGGGCCTCCATACGGGCTATGGCTACACCTTC
TRBV5-1,-,TRBD1,TRBJ1-1,CASSTQGAGTEAFF,TGCGCCAGCAGCACACAGGGGGCCGGAACTGAAGCTTTCTTT
TRBV15,-,-,TRBJ1-6,CATSRDVGGSPLHF,TGTGCCACCAGCAGAGACGTCGGTGGTTCACCCCTCCACTTT
TRBV6-1,-,TRBD1,TRBJ2-7,CASFAGTGDYEQYF,TGTGCCAGCTTTGCCGGGACAGGGGATTACGAGCAGTACTTC